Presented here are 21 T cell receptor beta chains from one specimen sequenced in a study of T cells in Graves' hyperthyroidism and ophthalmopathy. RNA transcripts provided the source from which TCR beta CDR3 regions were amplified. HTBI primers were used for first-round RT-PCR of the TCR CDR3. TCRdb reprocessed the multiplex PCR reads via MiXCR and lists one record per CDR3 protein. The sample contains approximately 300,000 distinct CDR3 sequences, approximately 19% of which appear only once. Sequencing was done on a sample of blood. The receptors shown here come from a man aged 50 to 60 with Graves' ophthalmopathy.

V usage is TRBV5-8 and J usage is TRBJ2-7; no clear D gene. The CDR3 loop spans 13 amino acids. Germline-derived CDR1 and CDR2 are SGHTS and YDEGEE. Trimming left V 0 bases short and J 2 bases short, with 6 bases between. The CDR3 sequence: CASSLAKTYEQYF. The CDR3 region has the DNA TGTGCCAGCAGCTTGGCAAAAACCTACGAGCAGTACTTC.

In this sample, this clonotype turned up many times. CDR3 loop: CASSLGRADEQYF. In nucleotides, the CDR3 is TGTGCCAGCAGCCTGGGCAGGGCTGACGAGCAGTACTTC. V usage is TRBV28 and J usage is TRBJ2-7, with TRBD1 as a possible D gene (5 bases). V was trimmed by 6 bases and J by 5 bases, leaving 14 bases between them. CDR1 and CDR2 from the germline V gene are MDHEN and SYDVKM. CDR3 length: 13 residues.

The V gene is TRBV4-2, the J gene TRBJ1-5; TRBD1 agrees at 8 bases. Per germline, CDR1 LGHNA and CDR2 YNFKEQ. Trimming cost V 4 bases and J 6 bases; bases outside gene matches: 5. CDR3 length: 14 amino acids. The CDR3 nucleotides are TGTGCCAGCAGCCTATTCACAGGGGGTCAGCCCCAGCATTTT. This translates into CASSLFTGGQPQHF.

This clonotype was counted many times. CDR3 sequence reads: CASSYRGTGPYEQYF. As DNA, the CDR3 is TGTGCCAGCAGCTACCGCGGGACGGGGCCCTACGAGCAGTACTTC. V gene TRBV5-6 combines with J gene TRBJ2-7, with D maybe TRBD2 (6 bases). Between the trimmed V and J ends, which lost 3 bases and 2 bases, there was a span of 15 bases. The CDR3 length is 15 residues. Germline V gene sequence: CDR1 SGHDT, CDR2 YYEEEE.

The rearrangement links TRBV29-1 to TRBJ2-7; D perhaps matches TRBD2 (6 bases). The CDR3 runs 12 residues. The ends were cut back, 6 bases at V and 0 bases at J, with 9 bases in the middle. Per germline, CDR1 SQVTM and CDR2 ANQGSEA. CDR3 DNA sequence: TGCAGCGTGGAGGGGAGCTCCTACGAGCAGTACTTC. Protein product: CSVEGSSYEQYF.

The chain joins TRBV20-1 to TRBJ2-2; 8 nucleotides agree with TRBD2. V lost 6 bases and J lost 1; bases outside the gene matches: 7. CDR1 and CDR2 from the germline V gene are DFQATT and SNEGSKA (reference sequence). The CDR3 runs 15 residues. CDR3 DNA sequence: TGCAGTGCGGCCCGGGGGGGGGGGAACACCGGGGAGCTGTTTTTT. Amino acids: CSAARGGGNTGELFF.

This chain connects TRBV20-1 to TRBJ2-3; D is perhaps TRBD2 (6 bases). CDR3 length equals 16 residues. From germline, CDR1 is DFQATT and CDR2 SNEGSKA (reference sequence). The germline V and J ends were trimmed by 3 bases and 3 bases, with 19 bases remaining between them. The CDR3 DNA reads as TGCAGTGCTAGTGGGCGGGGCGGGATGGTGACAGATACGCAGTATTTT. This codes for CSASGRGGMVTDTQYF.

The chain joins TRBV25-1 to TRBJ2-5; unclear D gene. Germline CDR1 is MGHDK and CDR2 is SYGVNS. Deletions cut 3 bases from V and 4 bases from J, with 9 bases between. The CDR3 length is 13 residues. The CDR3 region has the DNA TGTGCCAGCAGTGATGTGGCTTCAGAGACCCAGTACTTC. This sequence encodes CASSDVASETQYF.

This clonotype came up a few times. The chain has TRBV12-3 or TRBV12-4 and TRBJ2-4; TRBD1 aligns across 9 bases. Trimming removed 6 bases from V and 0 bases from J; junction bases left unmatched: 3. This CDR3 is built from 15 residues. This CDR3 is CASRGQGIAKNIQYF. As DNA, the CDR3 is TGTGCCAGCAGGGGACAGGGAATAGCCAAAAACATTCAGTACTTC.

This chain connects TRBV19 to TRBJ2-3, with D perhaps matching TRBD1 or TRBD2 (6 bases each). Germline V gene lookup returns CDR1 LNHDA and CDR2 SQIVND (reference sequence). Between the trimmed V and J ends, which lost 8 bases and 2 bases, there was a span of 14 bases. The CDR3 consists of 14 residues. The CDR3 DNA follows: TGTGCCAGTGACGAAGGGGGGACCACAGATACGCAGTATTTT. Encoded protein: CASDEGGTTDTQYF. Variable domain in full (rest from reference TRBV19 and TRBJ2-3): DGGITQSPKYLFRKEGQNVTLSCEQNLNHDAMYWYRQDPGQGLRLIYYSQIVNDFQKGDIAEGYSVSREKKESFPLTVTSAQKNPTAFYLCASDEGGTTDTQYFGPGTRLTVL.

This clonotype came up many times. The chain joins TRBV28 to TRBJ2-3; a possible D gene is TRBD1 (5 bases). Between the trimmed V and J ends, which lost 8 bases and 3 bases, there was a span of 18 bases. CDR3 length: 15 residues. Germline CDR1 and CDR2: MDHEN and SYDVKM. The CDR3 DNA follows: TGTGCCAGCGCGCATCGGACAAGGGCTACAGATACGCAGTATTTT. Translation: CASAHRTRATDTQYF.

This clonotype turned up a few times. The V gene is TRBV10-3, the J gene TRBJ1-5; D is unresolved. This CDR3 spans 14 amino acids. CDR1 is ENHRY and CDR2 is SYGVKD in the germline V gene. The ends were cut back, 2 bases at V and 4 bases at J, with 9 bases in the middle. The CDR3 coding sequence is TGTGCCATCAGTGAGGGGTCCGCAAATCAGCCCCAGCATTTT. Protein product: CAISEGSANQPQHF.

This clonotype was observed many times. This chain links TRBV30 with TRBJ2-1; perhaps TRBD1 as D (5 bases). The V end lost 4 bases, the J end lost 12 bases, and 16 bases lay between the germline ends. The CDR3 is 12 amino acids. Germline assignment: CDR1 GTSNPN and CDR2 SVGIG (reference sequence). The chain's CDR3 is CAWMDTSFPQFF. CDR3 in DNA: TGTGCCTGGATGGACACGTCGTTCCCGCAGTTCTTC.

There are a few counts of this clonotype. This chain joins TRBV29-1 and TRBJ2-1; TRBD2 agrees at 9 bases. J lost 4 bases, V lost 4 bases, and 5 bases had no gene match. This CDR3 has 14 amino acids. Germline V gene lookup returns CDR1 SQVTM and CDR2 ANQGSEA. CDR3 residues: CSVVGSGSYNEQFF. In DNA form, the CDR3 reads TGCAGCGTTGTGGGTAGCGGGAGTTACAATGAGCAGTTCTTC.

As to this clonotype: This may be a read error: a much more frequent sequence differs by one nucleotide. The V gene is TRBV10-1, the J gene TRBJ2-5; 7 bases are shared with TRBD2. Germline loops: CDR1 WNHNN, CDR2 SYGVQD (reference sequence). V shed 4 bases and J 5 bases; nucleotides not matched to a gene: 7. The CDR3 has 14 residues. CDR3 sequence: CASSGEGDRETQYF. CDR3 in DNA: TGCGCCAGCAGTGGGGAGGGAGACCGGGAGACCCAGTACTTC.

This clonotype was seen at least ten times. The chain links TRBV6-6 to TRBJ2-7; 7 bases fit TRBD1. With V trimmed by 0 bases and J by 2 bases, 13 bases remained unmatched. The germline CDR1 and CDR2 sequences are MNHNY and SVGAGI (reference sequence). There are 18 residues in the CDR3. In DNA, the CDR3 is TGTGCCAGCAGTTACTCGAGAGCGGCGGACAGGTCGGCCTACGAGCAGTACTTC. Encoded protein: CASSYSRAADRSAYEQYF.

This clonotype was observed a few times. CDR3 amino acids: CASKASYIQETQYF. DNA of the CDR3: TGTGCCAGCAAGGCCTCTTACATCCAAGAGACCCAGTACTTC. The chain joins TRBV2 to TRBJ2-5; D ambiguous. V lost 7 bases to trimming and J lost 1 base, with 13 bases between them. CDR3 size: 14 residues. From germline, CDR1 is SNHLY and CDR2 FYNNEI. The full variable domain, completed using reference TRBV2 and TRBJ2-5, is EPEVTQTPSHQVTQMGQEVILRCVPISNHLYFYWYRQILGQKVEFLVSFYNNEISEKSEIFDDQFSVERPDGSNFTLKIRSTKLEDSAMYFCASKASYIQETQYFGPGTRLLVL.

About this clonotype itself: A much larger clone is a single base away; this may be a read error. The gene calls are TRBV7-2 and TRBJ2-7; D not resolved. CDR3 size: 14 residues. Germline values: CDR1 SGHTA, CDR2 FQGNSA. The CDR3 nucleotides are TGTGCCAGCGGCTTAGGCCACGATGTGAACGAGCAGTACTTC. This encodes CASGLGHDVNEQYF.

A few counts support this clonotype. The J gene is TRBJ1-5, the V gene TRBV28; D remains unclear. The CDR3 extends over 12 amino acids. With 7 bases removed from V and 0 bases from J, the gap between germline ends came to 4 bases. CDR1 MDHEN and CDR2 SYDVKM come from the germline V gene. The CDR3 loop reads CASTYSNQPQHF. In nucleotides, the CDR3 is TGTGCCAGCACATATAGCAATCAGCCCCAGCATTTT.

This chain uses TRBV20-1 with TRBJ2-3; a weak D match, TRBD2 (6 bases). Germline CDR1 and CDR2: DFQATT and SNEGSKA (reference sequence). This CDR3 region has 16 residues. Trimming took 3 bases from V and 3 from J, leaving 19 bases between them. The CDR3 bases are TGCAGTGCTAGGCCTCTCGGGAGTGCCGTTACAGATACGCAGTATTTT. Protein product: CSARPLGSAVTDTQYF.

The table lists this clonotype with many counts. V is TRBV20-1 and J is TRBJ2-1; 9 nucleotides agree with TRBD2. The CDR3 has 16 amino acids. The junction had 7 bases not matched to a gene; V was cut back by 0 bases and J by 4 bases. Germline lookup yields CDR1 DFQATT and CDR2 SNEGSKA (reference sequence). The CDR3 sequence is CSAREKLAGLYNEQFF. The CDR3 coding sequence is TGCAGTGCTAGAGAGAAACTAGCGGGCCTTTACAATGAGCAGTTCTTC.